One and the same sample provided the 31 T cell receptor beta chains below, sequenced in a study of T cells in Graves' hyperthyroidism and ophthalmopathy. TCR beta CDR3 region amplification was performed from RNA transcripts. The HTBI set primed first-round TCR CDR3 RT-PCR. TCRdb re-derived calls from the multiplex PCR reads in MiXCR, one entry per CDR3 protein. The sample holds some 700,000 distinct CDR3 sequences, roughly a sixth seen once. The sample was blood. All receptors derive from a man in his fifties with Graves' hyperthyroidism.

This clonotype came up a few times. The chain joins TRBV7-6 to TRBJ1-5; 10 bases fit TRBD1. CDR1 is SGHVS and CDR2 is FNYEAQ in the germline V gene. CDR3 size: 16 residues. The V and J ends lost 5 bases and 3 bases, in that order; junction bases with no gene match: 7. In DNA, the CDR3 is TGTGCCAGCAGCCCCGGGACAGGGGTCTCCAATCAGCCCCAGCATTTT. It translates to CASSPGTGVSNQPQHF.

This clonotype was observed many times. The chain recombines TRBV11-2 with TRBJ2-3, with TRBD2 as a possible D gene (5 bases). With 5 bases removed from V and 2 bases from J, the gap between germline ends came to 14 bases. Germline V gives CDR1 SGHAT, CDR2 FQNNGV. The CDR3 runs to 15 residues. In nucleotides, the CDR3 is TGTGCCAGCAGCCTCATAGGCCGGGACACAGATACGCAGTATTTT. It is translated as CASSLIGRDTDTQYF. Full variable domain (rest looked up from reference TRBV11-2 and TRBJ2-3): EAGVAQSPRYKIIEKRQSVAFWCNPISGHATLYWYQQILGQGPKLLIQFQNNGVVDDSQLPKDRFSAERLKGVDSTLKIQPAKLEDSAVYLCASSLIGRDTDTQYFGPGTRLTVL.

This clonotype was detected only a few times. The chain recombines TRBV3-1 with TRBJ1-6, with D possibly being TRBD1 (5 bases). CDR1 is LGHDT and CDR2 is YNNKEL in the germline V gene (reference sequence). V lost 3 bases, J lost 8 bases, and 14 bases lay in between. CDR3 length: 15 amino acids. The CDR3 DNA is TGTGCCAGCAGCCAGGACACCCCTCGGGATTCACCCCTCCACTTT. As protein: CASSQDTPRDSPLHF.

At least ten counts were recorded for this clonotype. The rearrangement joins TRBV20-1 to TRBJ1-2; D remains unclear. V was cut by 0 bases and J by 5 bases, with 13 bases left in between. This CDR3 is 14 amino acids long. Per the germline V gene, CDR1 is DFQATT and CDR2 is SNEGSKA (reference sequence). The CDR3 loop is CSARDPADLYGYTF. The CDR3 bases are TGCAGTGCTAGAGATCCCGCGGACCTATATGGCTACACCTTC.

The chain recombines TRBV6-5 with TRBJ2-3; D possibly matches TRBD1 or TRBD2 (6 bases each). CDR3 length equals 15 residues. V shed 0 bases and J shed 7 bases, with 14 bases lying between them. Per germline, CDR1 MNHEY and CDR2 SVGAGI. CDR3 bases: TGTGCCAGCAGTTACTCGGAGGGGGTGTCCCATACGCAGTATTTT. Protein sequence: CASSYSEGVSHTQYF.

This clonotype was seen at least ten times. The V and J genes are TRBV11-1 and TRBJ1-1; D unclear. This CDR3 has 13 amino acids. Trimming shortened V by 5 bases and J by 0 bases, and 7 bases separated the two germline ends. From germline, CDR1 is SGHAT and CDR2 FQDESV (reference sequence). CDR3 amino acids: CASSLHMNTEAFF. The CDR3 DNA reads as TGTGCCAGCAGCCTCCACATGAACACTGAAGCTTTCTTT.

This sequence joins TRBV28 and TRBJ1-1; TRBD1 aligns across 9 bases. CDR3 size: 13 residues. Germline V gives CDR1 MDHEN, CDR2 SYDVKM. J was trimmed by 3 bases and V by 8 bases; bases with no gene match: 4. CDR3 in DNA: TGTGCCAGCTGGGACAGGGAGGACACTGAAGCTTTCTTT. Protein: CASWDREDTEAFF.

V is TRBV7-9 and J is TRBJ2-3; 10 positions agree with TRBD1. Germline CDR1 SEHNR, CDR2 FQNEAQ (reference sequence). With V trimmed by 3 bases and J by 6 bases, 3 bases remained unmatched. The CDR3 has 14 amino acids. The CDR3 loop reads CASSLGQGMDTQYF. CDR3 DNA sequence: TGTGCCAGCAGCTTGGGACAGGGGATGGATACGCAGTATTTT.

This clonotype was detected ten times or more. This chain uses TRBV10-3 with TRBJ2-1; D is possibly TRBD2 (5 bases). The CDR3 length is 15 residues. With 6 bases removed from V and 2 bases from J, the gap between germline ends came to 14 bases. The V gene's germline CDR1 is ENHRY and CDR2 SYGVKD. The chain's CDR3 is CAISQAGGAYNEQFF. The CDR3 nucleotides read TGTGCCATCAGCCAAGCTGGAGGCGCCTACAATGAGCAGTTCTTC.

This chain joins TRBV7-3 and TRBJ2-2, with 10 bases that match TRBD2. CDR1 and CDR2 from the germline V gene are SGHTA and FQGTGA. J lost 6 bases, V lost 5 bases, and 9 bases had no gene match. The CDR3 sequence is 16 residues long. This CDR3 is CASSPASGSTAGELFF. CDR3 sequence (DNA): TGTGCCAGCAGCCCCGCTAGCGGGAGCACGGCCGGGGAGCTGTTTTTT.

This clonotype has ten or more counts. The chain combines TRBV28 with TRBJ1-5; D not certain. Per the germline V gene, CDR1 is MDHEN and CDR2 is SYDVKM. The CDR3 totals 12 residues. Trimming pared 7 bases from V and 6 bases from J, leaving 10 bases between. CDR3 nucleotides: TGTGCCAGCAACTTGATAGGTCAGCCCCAGCATTTT. It translates to CASNLIGQPQHF.

This clonotype was seen a handful of times. This chain connects TRBV7-2 to TRBJ2-3; D remains ambiguous. The germline CDR1 and CDR2 sequences are SGHTA and FQGNSA. The CDR3 contains 11 residues. The V and J ends lost 0 bases and 8 bases respectively, with 3 bases between them. CDR3 sequence: CASSLAVTQYF. CDR3 bases: TGTGCCAGCAGCTTAGCAGTTACGCAGTATTTT.

The rearrangement joins TRBV6-1 to TRBJ2-3; D remains ambiguous. CDR1 is MNHNS and CDR2 is SASEGT in the germline V gene. Trimming cost V 7 bases and J 0 bases, with 11 bases left between them. The CDR3 runs to 14 residues. The CDR3 DNA sequence: TGTGCCAGCACCAGGTACTCGAGCACAGATACGCAGTATTTT. It encodes CASTRYSSTDTQYF.

In its sample, this clonotype was seen many times. The V gene is TRBV11-2, the J gene TRBJ2-1; D is ambiguous. The CDR3 extends over 13 amino acids. CDR1 and CDR2 from the germline V gene are SGHAT and FQNNGV. Between the trimmed V and J ends, which lost 0 bases and 10 bases, there was a span of 10 bases. CDR3 bases: TGTGCCAGCAGCTTAGATACCGTTGGGGAGCAGTTCTTC. It specifies CASSLDTVGEQFF.

The sample holds many counts of this clonotype. CDR3 loop: CSVEAENTEAFF. Here the CDR3 DNA reads TGCAGCGTTGAAGCTGAGAACACTGAAGCTTTCTTT. The rearrangement links TRBV29-1 to TRBJ1-1; D unclear. V lost 1 base to trimming and J lost 1 base, with 4 bases between them. The CDR3 has 12 amino acids. Germline values: CDR1 SQVTM, CDR2 ANQGSEA.

This clonotype was seen many times. The CDR3 sequence is CASRKPGQGARETQYF. CDR3 DNA: TGTGCCAGCAGAAAACCGGGACAGGGGGCGCGGGAGACCCAGTACTTC. The chain combines TRBV28 with TRBJ2-5; 12 bases map to TRBD1. Germline V gene sequence: CDR1 MDHEN, CDR2 SYDVKM. The CDR3 is 16 residues long. V shed 6 bases and J 5 bases; nucleotides not matched to a gene: 10.

This clonotype was counted at least ten times. V and J are TRBV28 and TRBJ2-7, with 9 positions matching TRBD1. The V segment lost 5 bases and the J segment 5 bases; nucleotides outside the gene matches: 10. Per the germline V gene, CDR1 is MDHEN and CDR2 is SYDVKM. CDR3 length: 15 residues. In DNA, the CDR3 is TGTGCCAGCAGTCCCACCGGGACAGGGCACCACGAGCAGTACTTC. It yields the protein CASSPTGTGHHEQYF.

In its sample, this clonotype was seen many times. This chain uses TRBV6-1 with TRBJ2-5, with TRBD2 matching over 7 bases. Germline V CDR1 and CDR2: MNHNS, SASEGT. The CDR3 is made up of 14 amino acids. After removal of 6 bases from V and 4 bases from J, the junction contained 8 bases not matched to a gene. In nucleotides, the CDR3 is TGTGCCAGCAGGCCCGGCGGGAGAGGAGAGACCCAGTACTTC. It is translated as CASRPGGRGETQYF.

V and J are TRBV27 and TRBJ1-6, with 8 bases that match TRBD1. Trimming cost V 8 bases and J 9 bases; bases outside gene matches: 15. This CDR3 has 16 residues. Germline-derived CDR1 and CDR2 are MNHEY and SMNVEV (reference sequence). This CDR3 is CASGPRTGSYPSPLHF. The CDR3 region has the DNA TGTGCCAGCGGACCTCGGACAGGGTCTTATCCTTCACCCCTCCACTTT.

The chain has TRBV6-2 or TRBV6-3 and TRBJ2-4; unclear D gene. Between the trimmed V and J ends, which lost 4 bases and 0 bases, there was a span of 4 bases. Germline values: CDR1 MNHEY, CDR2 SVGEGT. The length of the CDR3 is 13 residues. The CDR3 DNA is TGTGCCAGCAGTTCCGTAGCCAAAAACATTCAGTACTTC. Translation gives CASSSVAKNIQYF.

This clonotype came up a few times. The gene calls are TRBV7-2 and TRBJ1-5; a possible D gene is TRBD1 (5 bases). CDR1 is SGHTA and CDR2 is FQGNSA in the germline V gene. Trimming took off 2 bases at V and 1 base at J, with 12 bases between the two ends. The CDR3 loop spans 16 amino acids. DNA of the CDR3: TGTGCCAGCAGCTTATATGGGGGGGAAAGCAATCAGCCCCAGCATTTT. Translation gives CASSLYGGESNQPQHF.

This clonotype was counted a few times. CDR3 coding DNA: TGTGCCAGTAGTATATGGTTACTGAACACTGAAGCTTTCTTT. This translates into CASSIWLLNTEAFF. This sequence joins TRBV19 and TRBJ1-1; D ambiguous. V was clipped by 2 bases and J by 0 bases, with 7 bases between them. The CDR3 contains 14 residues. CDR1 and CDR2 from the germline V gene are LNHDA and SQIVND (reference sequence).

This clonotype was counted ten times or more. The chain recombines TRBV20-1 with TRBJ1-6; D may be TRBD1 (6 bases). The V end was cut by 6 bases, the J end by 7 bases, with 19 bases between. CDR1 and CDR2 from the germline V gene are DFQATT and SNEGSKA (reference sequence). CDR3 length equals 15 residues. CDR3 bases: TGCAGTGCCCAAGGGGAGGGGGTAGGAAATTCACCCCTCCACTTT. It codes for CSAQGEGVGNSPLHF.

Ten or more counts support this clonotype. The rearrangement joins TRBV12-3 or TRBV12-4 to TRBJ2-2; the match to TRBD1 covers 7 bases. Trimming took 11 bases from V and 4 from J; bases not matched to a gene: 13. The CDR3 extends over 15 amino acids. The CDR3 DNA is TGTGCCGCGAGGGGCGAGACAGGGAGCACCGGGGAGCTGTTTTTT. Protein product: CAARGETGSTGELFF.

This clonotype was recorded once. The chain employs TRBV19 and TRBJ1-1, with 11 nucleotides matching TRBD1. Germline V CDR1 and CDR2: LNHDA, SQIVND (reference sequence). The V gene end was trimmed by 10 bases and the J gene end by 3 bases; junction bases not matched to a gene: 13. The CDR3 loop spans 16 amino acids. CDR3 in amino acids: CATRDRGNAGYTEAFF. The DNA for the CDR3 is TGTGCCACCAGGGACAGGGGGAACGCGGGGTACACTGAAGCTTTCTTT.

The V call is TRBV10-3, the J call TRBJ2-1, with 14 nucleotides matching TRBD2. The CDR3 is made up of 15 amino acids. The germline V gene encodes CDR1 ENHRY and CDR2 SYGVKD. With V trimmed by 2 bases and J by 8 bases, 2 bases remained unmatched. CDR3 nucleotides: TGTGCCATCAGTGAGGGGACTAGCGGGAGTGATGAGCAGTTCTTC. This gives the protein CAISEGTSGSDEQFF.

This clonotype showed up many times. The chain uses TRBV18 and TRBJ2-7; no definite D call. V dropped 4 bases and J dropped 5 bases, with 9 bases sitting between them. The CDR3 loop spans 12 amino acids. Germline CDR1 KGHSH, CDR2 LQKENI. The CDR3 region has the DNA TGTGCCAGCTCACTTAACCGGGACGAGCAGTACTTC. It specifies CASSLNRDEQYF.

The rearrangement links TRBV5-1 to TRBJ2-1, with 9 nucleotides matching TRBD1. The trim removed 0 bases at V and 5 bases at J, leaving 0 bases unmatched. Looked up from germline, CDR1 is SGHRS and CDR2 is YFSETQ. The CDR3 has 14 amino acids. CDR3 DNA: TGCGCCAGCAGCTTGGACAGGGGGCACAATGAGCAGTTCTTC. It specifies CASSLDRGHNEQFF.

This clonotype was picked up many times. V usage is TRBV6-2 or TRBV6-3 and J usage is TRBJ2-5; 7 bases line up with TRBD2. This CDR3 contains 17 residues. V was clipped by 5 bases and J by 4 bases; unmatched bases: 16. The germline V gene encodes CDR1 MNHEY and CDR2 SVGEGT. The CDR3 loop reads CASSTMGTGLRSETQYF. In nucleotides, the CDR3 is TGTGCCAGCAGTACTATGGGAACGGGACTAAGGTCAGAGACCCAGTACTTC.

This sequence joins TRBV10-2 and TRBJ2-1; D remains ambiguous. The V end was cut by 4 bases, the J end by 1 base, with 11 bases between. Per germline, CDR1 WSHSY and CDR2 SAAADI. The CDR3 is made up of 15 amino acids. The CDR3 sequence is CASSGNTRSYNEQFF. The CDR3, as DNA: TGCGCCAGCAGTGGGAACACGAGATCCTACAATGAGCAGTTCTTC.

This clonotype showed up many times. The chain uses TRBV28 and TRBJ2-7; D gene ambiguous. The CDR3 has 14 residues. V lost 6 bases and J lost 0, with 12 bases in between. Germline CDR1 reads MDHEN; CDR2 reads SYDVKM. The CDR3 spells CASSGRPLSYEQYF. CDR3 DNA sequence: TGTGCCAGCAGCGGTCGACCTCTCTCCTACGAGCAGTACTTC.